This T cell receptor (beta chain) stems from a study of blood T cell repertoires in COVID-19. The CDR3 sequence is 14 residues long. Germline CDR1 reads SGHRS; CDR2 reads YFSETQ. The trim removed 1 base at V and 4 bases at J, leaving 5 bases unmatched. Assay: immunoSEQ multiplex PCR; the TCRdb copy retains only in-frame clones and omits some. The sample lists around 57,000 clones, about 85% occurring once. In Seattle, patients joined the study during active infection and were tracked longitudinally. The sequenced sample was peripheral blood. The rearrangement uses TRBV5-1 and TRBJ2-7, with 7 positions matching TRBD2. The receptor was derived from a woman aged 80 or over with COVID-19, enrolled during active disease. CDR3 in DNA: TGCGCCAGCAGCTTGAAAGGACTAGTATACGAGCAGTACTTC. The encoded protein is CASSLKGLVYEQYF. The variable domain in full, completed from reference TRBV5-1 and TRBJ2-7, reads KAGVTQTPRYLIKTRGQQVTLSCSPISGHRSVSWYQQTPGQGLQFLFEYFSETQRNKGNFPGRFSGRQFSNSRSEMNVSTLELGDSALYLCASSLKGLVYEQYFGPGTRLTVT.